The 16 T cell receptor beta chains below all came from one sample that was sequenced in a study of cytomegalovirus exposure and HLA in healthy donors. This PCR relied on a set of 60 Vbeta primers and 13 Jbeta primers. This table comes from immunoSEQ multiplex PCR, and its TCRdb copy is limited to in-frame clones, with some not included. This sample has approximately 90,000 clones, with about two thirds found just once. Sequenced material: PBMCs. These receptors came from a woman in her fifties or sixties in good health and CMV-seropositive.

The rearrangement joins TRBV7-2 to TRBJ2-1, with 16 bases aligning to TRBD2. Germline CDR1 reads SGHTA; CDR2 reads FQGNSA. V lost 4 bases, J lost 7 bases, and 1 base stayed unmatched. This CDR3 comprises 15 residues. CDR3 in DNA: TGTGCCAGCAGCTCGGGACTAGCGGGAGGGAATGAGCAGTTCTTC. Protein: CASSSGLAGGNEQFF. Filled out from reference TRBV7-2 and TRBJ2-1, the complete variable domain reads GAGVSQSPSNKVTEKGKDVELRCDPISGHTALYWYRQSLGQGLEFLIYFQGNSAPDKSGLPSDRFSAERTGGSVSTLTIQRTQQEDSAVYLCASSSGLAGGNEQFFGPGTRLTVL.

This clone is a singleton in its sample. The chain couples TRBV9 to TRBJ2-7, with a weak D call TRBD1 (6 bases). CDR3 length equals 12 residues. V dropped 3 bases and J dropped 5 bases, with 9 bases sitting between them. In germline, CDR1 is SGDLS, CDR2 YYNGEE. The DNA of the CDR3 is TGTGCCAGCAGCGCCTCAGGGGACGAGCAGTACTTC. This encodes CASSASGDEQYF.

This clone was recorded once. This chain connects TRBV4-1 to TRBJ2-7, with TRBD2 identical over 8 bases. The CDR3 loop spans 16 amino acids. The J segment lost 2 bases and the V segment lost 4 bases, leaving 10 bases of the junction unmatched. Per germline, CDR1 MGHRA and CDR2 YSYEKL. The chain's CDR3 is CASSLLPGGTPYEQYF. Written as DNA, the CDR3 is TGCGCCAGCAGCCTCCTCCCGGGGGGGACCCCCTACGAGCAGTACTTC.

In its sample, this clone was seen a few times. The CDR3 sequence is CASRLSSGRDYNEQFF. CDR3 sequence (DNA): TGTGCCAGCAGACTAAGTAGCGGGAGAGACTACAATGAGCAGTTCTTC. V is TRBV2 and J is TRBJ2-1; 9 nucleotides match TRBD2. V shed 6 bases and J 3 bases; nucleotides not matched to a gene: 9. Germline CDR1 reads SNHLY; CDR2 reads FYNNEI. This CDR3 region has 16 residues.

V gene TRBV11-2 combines with J gene TRBJ2-7, with 7 bases lining up with TRBD1. With V trimmed by 5 bases and J by 0 bases, 10 bases remained unmatched. The CDR3 is 16 residues long. Germline values: CDR1 SGHAT, CDR2 FQNNGV. CDR3 amino acids: CASSPIRRTGSYEQYF. CDR3 sequence (DNA): TGTGCCAGCAGCCCGATCAGACGGACAGGCTCCTACGAGCAGTACTTC. Together with reference TRBV11-2 and TRBJ2-7, the CDR3 gives the full variable domain: EAGVAQSPRYKIIEKRQSVAFWCNPISGHATLYWYQQILGQGPKLLIQFQNNGVVDDSQLPKDRFSAERLKGVDSTLKIQPAKLEDSAVYLCASSPIRRTGSYEQYFGPGTRLTVT.

This chain connects TRBV5-1 to TRBJ2-2; the match to TRBD2 covers 7 bases. Germline CDR1 SGHRS, CDR2 YFSETQ. The CDR3 spans 17 residues. The junction had 10 bases not matched to a gene; V was cut back by 5 bases and J by 0 bases. The CDR3 spells CASSKDLRGANTGELFF. The CDR3 DNA is TGCGCCAGCAGTAAAGACTTACGGGGGGCGAACACCGGGGAGCTGTTTTTT.

Written as DNA, the CDR3 is TGTGCCAGCAGCCCCGGGACTAGCGGGTCCACCTACGAGCAGTACTTC. It yields the protein CASSPGTSGSTYEQYF. This chain links TRBV7-6 with TRBJ2-7, with 12 bases that match TRBD2. V shed 5 bases, J shed 2 bases, and the junction held 7 bases outside the gene matches. Germline V gene data show CDR1 as SGHVS and CDR2 as FNYEAQ. The CDR3 runs 16 residues.

This chain uses TRBV5-1 with TRBJ1-1; 11 positions match TRBD1. With 4 bases clipped from V and 4 bases from J, the junction kept 18 bases outside the gene matches. This CDR3 comprises 19 residues. Looked up from germline, CDR1 is SGHRS and CDR2 is YFSETQ. The CDR3 nucleotides are TGCGCCAGCAGCCCAAACCCCGGGACAGGGGGATCGGAGGGCACTGAAGCTTTCTTT. Its translation: CASSPNPGTGGSEGTEAFF.

This rearrangement joins TRBV28 to TRBJ2-3; D perhaps matches TRBD2 (6 bases). The CDR3 contains 15 residues. V was cut by 3 bases and J by 0 bases, with 10 bases left in between. Looked up from germline, CDR1 is MDHEN and CDR2 is SYDVKM. In DNA form, the CDR3 reads TGTGCCAGCAGTTTTGGCGGGATGAGCACAGATACGCAGTATTTT. It yields the protein CASSFGGMSTDTQYF. Looking up the rest from reference TRBV28 and TRBJ2-3 gives the full variable domain: DVKVTQSSRYLVKRTGEKVFLECVQDMDHENMFWYRQDPGLGLRLIYFSYDVKMKEKGDIPEGYSVSREKKERFSLILESASTNQTSMYLCASSFGGMSTDTQYFGPGTRLTVL.

The chain joins TRBV19 to TRBJ1-2; 9 bases map to TRBD1. The CDR3 length is 14 residues. J was trimmed by 4 bases and V by 5 bases; bases with no gene match: 5. Germline V CDR1 and CDR2: LNHDA, SQIVND (reference sequence). In nucleotides, the CDR3 is TGTGCCAGTAGTGCTCAGGGACAGGGCTATGGCTACACCTTC. Protein product: CASSAQGQGYGYTF.

This chain links TRBV2 with TRBJ2-5; 7 positions match TRBD1. The germline V gene has CDR1 SNHLY and CDR2 FYNNEI. The J segment lost 11 bases and the V segment lost 6 bases, leaving 12 bases of the junction unmatched. The length of the CDR3 is 13 residues. CDR3 bases: TGTGCCAGCAGACTAGACAGGGTCCCGGAGCAGTACTTC. This translates into CASRLDRVPEQYF.

This chain links TRBV25-1 with TRBJ2-2; 7 positions match TRBD2. After removal of 3 bases from V and 4 bases from J, the junction contained 11 bases not matched to a gene. The germline V gene encodes CDR1 MGHDK and CDR2 SYGVNS. This CDR3 is 17 amino acids long. The CDR3 is CASSETSPASGTGELFF. CDR3 nucleotides: TGTGCCAGCAGTGAGACCTCCCCCGCTAGCGGCACCGGGGAGCTGTTTTTT.

This sequence joins TRBV10-1 and TRBJ2-7; TRBD1 agrees at 9 bases. The junction had 9 bases not matched to a gene; V was cut back by 3 bases and J by 6 bases. Germline CDR1 reads WNHNN; CDR2 reads SYGVQD (reference sequence). The CDR3 length is 15 residues. This CDR3 is CASSEIGQGFGEQYF. In DNA, the CDR3 is TGCGCCAGCAGTGAAATCGGACAGGGGTTCGGCGAGCAGTACTTC.

This chain links TRBV6-1 with TRBJ2-5; D may be TRBD1 (6 bases). The length of the CDR3 is 15 residues. The ends were cut back, 8 bases at V and 0 bases at J, with 16 bases in the middle. Germline CDR1 reads MNHNS; CDR2 reads SASEGT. The CDR3 region is CASGRYKGDQETQYF. The CDR3 DNA is TGTGCCAGCGGCCGGTATAAGGGGGACCAAGAGACCCAGTACTTC.

The V call is TRBV27, the J call TRBJ1-5, with D possibly being TRBD1 (6 bases). The V gene lost 5 bases and the J gene lost 5 bases, with 13 bases spanning the gap. There are 14 residues in the CDR3. In germline, CDR1 is MNHEY, CDR2 SMNVEV (reference sequence). CDR3 residues: CASSGGANHQPQHF. The CDR3 DNA is TGTGCCAGCAGTGGGGGCGCGAACCATCAGCCCCAGCATTTT.

The J gene is TRBJ2-1, the V gene TRBV11-3; 14 bases agree with TRBD2. This CDR3 has 17 amino acids. The germline V gene has CDR1 SGHNT and CDR2 YENEEA. The V and J ends lost 5 bases and 7 bases, in that order; junction bases with no gene match: 10. CDR3 in DNA: TGTGCCAGCAGCCCGAGACTAGCGGGAGGGCAATTAAATGAGCAGTTCTTC. Protein sequence: CASSPRLAGGQLNEQFF.